This T cell receptor beta chain came from a study of cytomegalovirus exposure and HLA in healthy donors (dated by TCRdb to the late 2010s). Turning to the overall study: According to a later analysis, the 110 or so validation repertoires were produced on the same platform as the roughly 600 repertoires of the first cohort. The study combined high-throughput TCR immunosequencing, statistical association of individual TCRs with disease status, and machine learning to predict cytomegalovirus infection status. The study aimed to test whether cataloging public T cell receptors could reveal signatures of past pathogen exposure. A separate validation cohort of about 110 different subjects was used in addition to the approximately 640-subject first cohort.

Libraries were built with the immunoSEQ multiplex PCR assay. In the authors' own workflow: To diagnose cytomegalovirus status from the catalog of TCR beta chain sequences, a statistical classification framework was built. The source is immuneACCESS, and TCRdb retained only in-frame sequences with V and J called. Part of the clones is not carried over; for the studies checked, unresolved V genes explain less than half of this, and the remainder is unexplained. That table furnishes V, J and clone size, whereas the DNA furnished D and trimming. Recorded for this sample are 150,000 to 200,000 clones; around nine tenths of them occurred a single time. The leading ten clones occupy about 7.7% of the sample. In the case of this clone: No antigen is known for it. No quality values exist for individual bases; no much larger clone is one base distant.

The study at large found these results: In a later analysis, TCRs clustered in the first cohort were found to also tend to co-occur in the 130 or so validation repertoires, with 94% of cluster scores above 0. Across donors, most TCR sequences were observed very rarely, whereas some public TCRs were present in many individuals. In both the original and validation cohorts, the classifier was reported to diagnose cytomegalovirus status with high specificity and sensitivity. The authors suggested that the approach could potentially be generalized to other disease states and immunological phenotypes. A few of the identified cytomegalovirus-associated TCR beta chains were confirmed in vitro to be specific for cytomegalovirus antigens. A later analysis had no HLA typing for the validation cohort, so co-occurrence there was scored across all 130 or so repertoires. The study listed 164 TCR beta chains as associated with cytomegalovirus.

Donors formed part of the validation cohort, which comprised 120 subjects and was distinct from the first cohort of some 700 subjects. CDR1 is given as MDHEN and CDR2 as SYDVKM, both from the germline V gene. Relative to germline, V is missing 6 bases and J is missing 6 bases, with 9 bases of the junction outside any gene match. The CDR3 runs 14 residues from the cysteine to the phenylalanine. Only CDR3 DNA is held: 42 bases, read in frame from base 1. The sample comprised PBMCs. Rearrangement joined TRBV28 to TRBJ2-3; 7 central bases correspond to TRBD1. The TCR originated in a man aged 30 to 45 in good health and CMV-seropositive. CDR3 reads: CASRRTGVGDTQYF. The DNA is TGTGCCAGCAGGCGGACAGGCGTGGGGGATACGCAGTATTTT.